Below, 15 T cell receptor beta chains from the same sample are listed, as sequenced in a study of blood T cell repertoires in COVID-19. Measured with immunoSEQ multiplex PCR; TCRdb has only the in-frame clones, and not every one. The top ten clones hold approximately 0.65% of a sample with roughly 450,000 clones, about 90% of them seen once. Sequencing was done on a sample of PBMCs or T cells enriched from blood (not recorded which). The source of these receptors is a man in his late teens or twenties who had recovered from COVID-19.

CDR3 residues: CASSATGTREETQYF. The DNA for the CDR3 is TGTGCCAGCAGTGCAACCGGGACTAGGGAAGAGACCCAGTACTTC. The chain employs TRBV25-1 and TRBJ2-5; TRBD2 aligns across 8 bases. The CDR3 has 15 residues. Germline V lookup: CDR1 MGHDK, CDR2 SYGVNS. Trimming took 4 bases from V and 3 from J; bases not matched to a gene: 7.

The rearrangement links TRBV5-1 to TRBJ2-3; TRBD2 might be the D (5 bases). The CDR3 length is 13 residues. Germline V CDR1 and CDR2: SGHRS, YFSETQ. V was trimmed by 5 bases and J by 3 bases, leaving 10 bases between them. The chain's CDR3 is CASSFRGTDTQYF. The CDR3, as DNA: TGCGCCAGCAGTTTCCGGGGTACAGATACGCAGTATTTT.

The chain combines TRBV24-1 with TRBJ2-2; tentatively, D is TRBD1 (5 bases). This CDR3 comprises 17 residues. Germline CDR1 and CDR2: KGHDR and SFDVKD. V lost 2 bases, J lost 1 base, and 13 bases lay in between. The chain's CDR3 is CATSDSDTTRNTGELFF. For the CDR3, the DNA is TGTGCCACCAGTGATTCGGACACCACCAGGAACACCGGGGAGCTGTTTTTT.

This clone was found once. The chain joins TRBV10-3 to TRBJ1-5, with TRBD1 as a possible D gene (6 bases). Between the trimmed V and J ends, which lost 0 bases and 3 bases, there was a span of 15 bases. The CDR3 is made up of 17 amino acids. The germline V gene encodes CDR1 ENHRY and CDR2 SYGVKD. DNA for the CDR3: TGTGCCATCAGTGAGTCCTTCCCCGGACAGTCCAATCAGCCCCAGCATTTT. This encodes CAISESFPGQSNQPQHF.

The rearrangement uses TRBV19 and TRBJ2-1; TRBD2 agrees at 9 bases. This CDR3 is built from 14 residues. Germline CDR1 and CDR2: LNHDA and SQIVND (reference sequence). J gave up 10 bases and V 4 bases, and 8 bases lay outside the gene matches. CDR3 sequence reads: CASSTGTSWKEQFF. CDR3 coding DNA: TGTGCCAGTAGTACGGGGACTAGCTGGAAGGAGCAGTTCTTC.

In DNA, the CDR3 is TGTGCCAGCAGTGATAACAGCGAAGCTTTCTTT. Protein sequence: CASSDNSEAFF. The J gene is TRBJ1-1, the V gene TRBV6-1; D unclear. This CDR3 has 11 residues. Germline V gene lookup returns CDR1 MNHNS and CDR2 SASEGT. The germline V and J ends were trimmed by 3 bases and 8 bases, with 7 bases remaining between them.

CDR3 sequence: CASSSDTSYGYTF. DNA of the CDR3: TGTGCCAGCAGCTCTGACACTTCCTATGGCTACACCTTC. This chain uses TRBV11-3 with TRBJ1-2; D is unresolved. The CDR3 consists of 13 residues. V lost 4 bases, J lost 4 bases, and 10 bases lay in between. Germline CDR1 is SGHNT and CDR2 is YENEEA.

V usage is TRBV3-1 (or the pseudogene TRBV3-2) and J usage is TRBJ1-2, with D tentatively TRBD1 (6 bases). V lost 3 bases to trimming and J lost 1 base, with 9 bases between them. The length of the CDR3 is 14 residues. Germline V gene data show CDR1 as LGHDT and CDR2 as YNNKEL (reference sequence). The CDR3 region is CASSQGHLNYGYTF. In DNA, the CDR3 is TGTGCCAGCAGCCAGGGACATCTTAACTATGGCTACACCTTC.

The chain recombines TRBV23-1 with TRBJ1-5, with D unresolved. TRBV23-1 is an ORF for which the function is uncertain. V dropped 4 bases and J dropped 2 bases, with 24 bases sitting between them. The CDR3 covers 19 residues. In DNA form, the CDR3 reads TGCGCCAGCAGTCGATTAATCCGTGACATTCTACCTTGCAATCAGCCCCAGCATTTT. Translation: CASSRLIRDILPCNQPQHF.

This clone was found once. The rearrangement uses TRBV9 and TRBJ1-3; TRBD1 might be the D (6 bases). The CDR3 has 13 residues. In germline, CDR1 is SGDLS, CDR2 YYNGEE. Trimming took off 8 bases at V and 0 bases at J, with 9 bases between the two ends. Here the CDR3 DNA reads TGTGCCAGAACAGGGAACTCTGGAAACACCATATATTTT. Its protein is CARTGNSGNTIYF.

V is TRBV4-1 and J is TRBJ1-4; 8 bases fit TRBD1. Trimming took 6 bases from V and 7 from J; bases not matched to a gene: 7. CDR1 and CDR2 (germline): MGHRA, YSYEKL. This CDR3 spans 14 amino acids. CDR3: CASSRDRYLEKLFF. The CDR3 coding sequence is TGCGCCAGCAGTCGGGACAGGTACCTTGAAAAACTGTTTTTT.

The rearrangement joins TRBV18 to TRBJ2-7; the D is unclear. Germline V lookup: CDR1 KGHSH, CDR2 LQKENI. V was clipped by 3 bases and J by 0 bases, with 12 bases between them. This CDR3 has 15 residues. CDR3 DNA sequence: TGTGCCAGCTCACCGGCGGTAGCCCCCTCCTACGAGCAGTACTTC. Its protein is CASSPAVAPSYEQYF.

The CDR3 spells CAINHGTVDNEQFF. The DNA for the CDR3 is TGTGCCATCAACCACGGGACAGTCGACAATGAGCAGTTCTTC. This chain links TRBV10-3 with TRBJ2-1, with 7 bases identical to TRBD1. Germline V lookup: CDR1 ENHRY, CDR2 SYGVKD. CDR3 length: 14 residues. Trimming took 7 bases from V and 5 from J; bases not matched to a gene: 8.

The chain is built from TRBV19 and TRBJ1-1; no clear D gene. Germline V gene sequence: CDR1 LNHDA, CDR2 SQIVND (reference sequence). Trimming took off 0 bases at V and 11 bases at J, with 10 bases between the two ends. The CDR3 length is 12 residues. CDR3 sequence reads: CASSIDQVTAFF. CDR3 bases: TGTGCCAGTAGTATAGATCAGGTTACGGCTTTCTTT.

The gene calls are TRBV7-2 and TRBJ1-5; tentatively, D is TRBD1 (6 bases). Germline V lookup: CDR1 SGHTA, CDR2 FQGNSA. V lost 1 base and J lost 6, with 16 bases in between. The length of the CDR3 is 16 residues. CDR3 in amino acids: CASSLGAGGLGQPQHF. The CDR3 region has the DNA TGTGCCAGCAGCTTAGGCGCGGGGGGCTTGGGTCAGCCCCAGCATTTT.